The 21 T cell receptor beta chains reported below all come from one sample, sequenced in a study of blood T cell repertoires in COVID-19. Measured with immunoSEQ multiplex PCR; TCRdb has only the in-frame clones, and not every one. The sample lists fewer than 350,000 clones, 75% to 95% seen once, with 2.5% to 3% in the top ten. Sequencing was performed on PBMCs or T cells enriched from blood (not recorded which). These receptors came from a man aged 40-50 years who had been exposed to COVID-19.

This chain connects TRBV28 to TRBJ2-3; a weak D match, TRBD2 (6 bases). Between the trimmed V and J ends, which lost 4 bases and 2 bases, there was a span of 16 bases. CDR3 length: 16 amino acids. Germline V gives CDR1 MDHEN, CDR2 SYDVKM. The CDR3 protein is CASSSPQRAATDTQYF. The CDR3, as DNA: TGTGCCAGCAGTTCCCCCCAGCGGGCGGCCACAGATACGCAGTATTTT.

CDR3 in amino acids: CASSPLLGTGGKAFF. As DNA, the CDR3 is TGTGCCAGCTCACCACTCCTTGGGACAGGGGGGAAAGCTTTCTTT. The chain has TRBV18 and TRBJ1-1; 11 bases match TRBD1. The CDR3 is 15 amino acids. Germline V gene lookup returns CDR1 KGHSH and CDR2 LQKENI. Trimming took 1 base from V and 9 from J; bases not matched to a gene: 7.

This clone was counted once. The chain carries TRBV28 and TRBJ1-1; D might be TRBD1 (6 bases). This CDR3 spans 13 amino acids. The germline V gene has CDR1 MDHEN and CDR2 SYDVKM. Trimming shortened V by 6 bases and J by 1 base, and 9 bases separated the two germline ends. CDR3 in DNA: TGTGCCAGCAGGGAACAGGGGAACACTGAAGCTTTCTTT. It encodes CASREQGNTEAFF.

V is TRBV30 and J is TRBJ1-3, with TRBD1 matching over 8 bases. CDR3 length: 15 amino acids. Germline CDR1 is GTSNPN and CDR2 is SVGIG (reference sequence). Losses at the gene ends were 0 bases for V and 5 bases for J; bases not matched to a gene: 6. CDR3 loop: CAWSVLGTGRNTIYF. The CDR3, as DNA: TGTGCCTGGAGTGTACTAGGGACAGGTAGAAACACCATATATTTT.

The rearrangement joins TRBV7-9 to TRBJ1-1; tentative D call: TRBD1 (6 bases). V lost 4 bases and J lost 6, with 15 bases in between. The CDR3 is 14 residues long. CDR1 is SEHNR and CDR2 is FQNEAQ in the germline V gene (reference sequence). CDR3 DNA sequence: TGTGCCAGCAGCTCCCGGGACATAGGCCCTGAAGCTTTCTTT. Translating gives CASSSRDIGPEAFF.

This chain links TRBV7-6 with TRBJ2-1; 8 nucleotides line up with TRBD2. The CDR3 is made up of 17 amino acids. Germline CDR1 and CDR2: SGHVS and FNYEAQ. V lost 7 bases, J lost 4 bases, and 15 bases stayed unmatched. CDR3 sequence: CASTTSPGTSGYNEQFF. CDR3 sequence (DNA): TGTGCCAGCACCACTTCCCCGGGAACTAGCGGATACAATGAGCAGTTCTTC.

The chain recombines TRBV19 with TRBJ2-2; a possible D gene is TRBD2 (6 bases). The V gene's germline CDR1 is LNHDA and CDR2 SQIVND (reference sequence). The CDR3 runs 13 residues. V lost 8 bases to trimming and J lost 6 bases, with 13 bases between them. The CDR3: CASSAGPAGELFF. The DNA of the CDR3 is TGTGCCAGTTCCGCGGGGCCCGCCGGGGAGCTGTTTTTT.

The V call is TRBV19, the J call TRBJ1-1; D perhaps matches TRBD1 (5 bases). Per germline, CDR1 LNHDA and CDR2 SQIVND (reference sequence). V dropped 6 bases and J dropped 3 bases, with 5 bases sitting between them. This CDR3 is built from 11 residues. CDR3 bases: TGTGCCAGTAGCAGGGACACTGAAGCTTTCTTT. This codes for CASSRDTEAFF.

This chain connects TRBV28 to TRBJ1-2; tentatively, D is TRBD1 (6 bases). The length of the CDR3 is 14 residues. CDR1 and CDR2 from the germline V gene are MDHEN and SYDVKM. Trimming removed 6 bases at V and 4 bases at J, with 15 bases between. CDR3 region: CASRYRRTAYGYTF. The CDR3 nucleotides read TGTGCCAGCAGATACAGAAGGACAGCCTATGGCTACACCTTC.

The chain employs TRBV7-6 and TRBJ2-3, with 7 bases that match TRBD2. Germline loops: CDR1 SGHVS, CDR2 FNYEAQ. The trim removed 2 bases at V and 5 bases at J, leaving 4 bases unmatched. The CDR3 loop spans 14 amino acids. The CDR3 bases are TGTGCCAGCAGCTTACCTGTAGCGGGAGATACGCAGTATTTT. Translation: CASSLPVAGDTQYF.

The chain links TRBV27 to TRBJ2-7; 9 bases match TRBD2. V shed 1 base, J shed 3 bases, and the junction held 10 bases outside the gene matches. The CDR3 is 17 residues long. Germline assignment: CDR1 MNHEY and CDR2 SMNVEV (reference sequence). The DNA for the CDR3 is TGTGCCAGCAGTTTATACGGTACTAGCGGGCTATACTACGAGCAGTACTTC. Translation gives CASSLYGTSGLYYEQYF.

V gene TRBV6-5 combines with J gene TRBJ1-2; 8 bases are a match to TRBD1. Germline trimming cut 10 bases from V and 4 bases from J; bases unmatched to any gene: 11. The CDR3 spans 14 residues. Germline V CDR1 and CDR2: MNHEY, SVGAGI. Here the CDR3 reads CATHNTGGTYGYTF. In nucleotides, the CDR3 is TGTGCCACCCATAACACAGGGGGGACCTATGGCTACACCTTC.

The chain is built from TRBV7-2 and TRBJ1-6; possibly TRBD1 for D (5 bases). The CDR3 has 16 residues. With 5 bases removed from V and 7 bases from J, the gap between germline ends came to 18 bases. From germline, CDR1 is SGHTA and CDR2 FQGNSA. The CDR3 loop reads CASSGGEQDPNSPLHF. The CDR3 region has the DNA TGTGCCAGCAGCGGGGGGGAACAGGACCCCAATTCACCCCTCCACTTT.

V is TRBV24-1 and J is TRBJ1-2, with D perhaps matching TRBD1 (5 bases). The CDR3 is 13 residues long. Between the trimmed V and J ends, which lost 5 bases and 3 bases, there was a span of 9 bases. Germline V gene data show CDR1 as KGHDR and CDR2 as SFDVKD. The CDR3 nucleotides are TGTGCCACCAGTGGTGGGGCAGACTATGGCTACACCTTC. Amino acid sequence: CATSGGADYGYTF.

This chain connects TRBV5-1 to TRBJ1-5, with D possibly matching TRBD1 (5 bases). The CDR3 sequence is 14 residues long. Germline CDR1 and CDR2: SGHRS and YFSETQ. The V gene lost 0 bases and the J gene lost 6 bases, with 10 bases spanning the gap. CDR3 nucleotides: TGCGCCAGCAGCTTGGTATCAGGGCGTCAGCCCCAGCATTTT. The encoded protein is CASSLVSGRQPQHF.

This clone appeared once. This chain links TRBV7-2 with TRBJ1-2, with 9 bases lining up with TRBD1. V lost 4 bases to trimming and J lost 10 bases; unmatched junction nucleotides: 4. In germline, CDR1 is SGHTA, CDR2 FQGNSA. The CDR3 loop spans 12 amino acids. In nucleotides, the CDR3 is TGTGCCAGCAGCTGGGACAGGGAGAACTACACCTTC. It specifies CASSWDRENYTF. Variable domain in full (rest from reference TRBV7-2 and TRBJ1-2): GAGVSQSPSNKVTEKGKDVELRCDPISGHTALYWYRQSLGQGLEFLIYFQGNSAPDKSGLPSDRFSAERTGGSVSTLTIQRTQQEDSAVYLCASSWDRENYTFGSGTRLTVV.

This clone was counted a single time. The V call is TRBV14, the J call TRBJ1-4; TRBD1 aligns across 7 bases. This CDR3 has 15 amino acids. Trimming removed 4 bases from V and 7 bases from J; junction bases left unmatched: 9. Germline loops: CDR1 SGHDN, CDR2 FVKESK. CDR3 amino acids: CASSRKTGYAEKLFF. CDR3 DNA: TGTGCCAGCAGCCGAAAGACAGGGTACGCTGAAAAACTGTTTTTT.

This clone was counted a single time. The chain uses TRBV27 and TRBJ1-1, with D possibly being TRBD1 (6 bases). V was cut by 3 bases and J by 4 bases, with 12 bases left in between. Germline lookup yields CDR1 MNHEY and CDR2 SMNVEV (reference sequence). This CDR3 region has 14 residues. CDR3 nucleotides: TGTGCCAGCAGTTTTTCAGGGGCGGGCACTGAAGCTTTCTTT. Protein sequence: CASSFSGAGTEAFF.

The chain carries TRBV28 and TRBJ2-7, with 9 bases aligning to TRBD1. J lost 2 bases, V lost 4 bases, and 3 bases had no gene match. The CDR3 is 14 amino acids. The germline V gene has CDR1 MDHEN and CDR2 SYDVKM. The CDR3 is CASSSGQGPYEQYF. The CDR3 nucleotides read TGTGCCAGCAGTTCGGGACAGGGACCCTACGAGCAGTACTTC.

This chain joins TRBV5-1 and TRBJ1-2; 10 positions match TRBD1. The CDR3 has 16 amino acids. Germline values: CDR1 SGHRS, CDR2 YFSETQ. V was pared by 2 bases and J by 4 bases, with 8 bases of the junction left unmatched. The CDR3 here is CASSLAPGQGSYGYTF. Written as DNA, the CDR3 is TGCGCCAGCAGCTTAGCACCGGGACAGGGGAGCTATGGCTACACCTTC.

This clone came up once. V and J are TRBV21-1 and TRBJ2-1; TRBD2, the table's D call, was not compared with the DNA. TRBV21-1 counts as a pseudogene. The CDR3 is 17 residues long. The CDR3 is CASSFASGRASYNEQFF. CDR3 sequence (DNA): TGTGCCAGCAGCTTTGCTAGCGGGAGAGCCTCCTACAATGAGCAGTTCTTC.